This TCR beta chain stems from a study of T-cell reconstitution after alpha-beta-depleted transplantation in children. This CDR3 has 13 residues. V lost 5 bases and J 4 bases, leaving 8 bases between the germline ends. This clonotype was picked up many times. The target antigen is unknown. Broader study findings: After transplant, at about two months, alpha-beta T cells were reportedly derived from several hundred expanded graft clones. Surviving recipient T cells and thymic progenitors underlay high day-60 TCRbeta diversity in some patients.

Unique molecular identifiers were incorporated into the prepared TCRbeta library. TCRdb re-called the PCR reads through MiXCR, storing one row per CDR3 protein. In the table there are about 98,000 distinct CDR3 sequences, around 6.1% of which are singletons. V and J are TRBV12-3 or TRBV12-4 and TRBJ2-2; D not resolved. This TCR derives from a female patient aged 2-10 years who had a stem cell transplant for Fanconi anemia, so the T cells may come from the graft donor. The sample in question was PBMCs, mostly from graft donor cells, obtained 60 days after TCRalphabeta/CD19-depleted stem cell transplant. The CDR3 nucleotides are TGTGCCAGCAGTCTTAGGAGCACCGGGGAGCTGTTTTTT. Translating it yields CASSLRSTGELFF.